Presented here are 28 T cell receptor beta chains from one specimen sequenced in a study of blood T cells in healthy people across ages. The use of a sample-barcoded 5' primer and a J-beta primer mix characterized a second PCR of roughly 6 to 11 cycles. TCRdb analysed the 5' RACE reads with MiXCR anew, one entry per CDR3 protein. The repertoire has 1.2 million to 1.5 million distinct CDR3 sequences, approximately 40% of them found once; the top ten carry roughly 7.9%. Sequencing input: blood. All receptors come from a woman between 18 and 29 years old in good health.

This chain connects TRBV7-2 to TRBJ2-1, with 8 bases fitting TRBD2. Germline CDR1 is SGHTA and CDR2 is FQGNSA. The junction had 7 bases not matched to a gene; V was cut back by 3 bases and J by 6 bases. CDR3 length: 15 residues. The CDR3 DNA reads as TGTGCCAGCAGCTTCGTCGGGGGGGCCGGCAATGAGCAGTTCTTC. Translated, it gives CASSFVGGAGNEQFF. The variable domain in full, with the rest retrieved from reference TRBV7-2 and TRBJ2-1, is GAGVSQSPSNKVTEKGKDVELRCDPISGHTALYWYRQSLGQGLEFLIYFQGNSAPDKSGLPSDRFSAERTGGSVSTLTIQRTQQEDSAVYLCASSFVGGAGNEQFFGPGTRLTVL.

The CDR3 DNA sequence: TGTGCCAGCAGGACTGCGACGAAAGGAGAGACCCAGTACTTC. It yields the protein CASRTATKGETQYF. The J gene is TRBJ2-5, the V gene TRBV28; no reliable D call. This CDR3 region has 14 residues. Germline loops: CDR1 MDHEN, CDR2 SYDVKM. V lost 6 bases to trimming and J lost 4 bases, with 15 bases between them.

The chain is built from TRBV7-9 and TRBJ2-7; 8 bases are shared with TRBD1. With 5 bases clipped from V and 6 bases from J, the junction kept 9 bases outside the gene matches. The germline V gene has CDR1 SEHNR and CDR2 FQNEAQ (reference sequence). The length of the CDR3 is 14 residues. The CDR3 DNA reads as TGTGCCAGCAGCGGACAGGGACGTTCCCCCGAGCAGTACTTC. Amino acid sequence: CASSGQGRSPEQYF.

The CDR3: CSAWLLAGLTPSNTGELFF. The CDR3 DNA reads as TGCAGTGCTTGGCTACTAGCGGGGTTAACTCCTTCGAACACCGGGGAGCTGTTTTTT. This chain links TRBV20-1 with TRBJ2-2; the match to TRBD2 covers 10 bases. The V segment lost 5 bases and the J segment 0 bases; nucleotides outside the gene matches: 15. Germline V gene sequence: CDR1 DFQATT, CDR2 SNEGSKA (reference sequence). CDR3 length: 19 amino acids.

The V gene is TRBV4-2, the J gene TRBJ1-5; no firm D call. Trimming took 0 bases from V and 2 from J, leaving 11 bases between them. This CDR3 contains 16 residues. Germline V gene sequence: CDR1 LGHNA, CDR2 YNFKEQ. DNA of the CDR3: TGTGCCAGCAGCCAAGAGACGGGTCGAGGCAATCAGCCCCAGCATTTT. Amino acid sequence: CASSQETGRGNQPQHF.

The chain is built from TRBV6-2 or TRBV6-3 and TRBJ1-5; D uncertain. CDR1 is MNHEY, CDR2 SVGEGT, per germline. V lost 8 bases to trimming and J lost 1 base, with 12 bases between them. This CDR3 region has 14 residues. The CDR3: CASGRARSNQPQHF. In nucleotides, the CDR3 is TGTGCCAGCGGGAGGGCCCGGAGCAATCAGCCCCAGCATTTT.

This clonotype has more than one count but fewer than ten. The chain recombines TRBV6-5 with TRBJ1-1; D remains ambiguous. Looked up from germline, CDR1 is MNHEY and CDR2 is SVGAGI. V dropped 4 bases and J dropped 4 bases, with 10 bases sitting between them. CDR3 length: 13 residues. For the CDR3, the DNA is TGTGCCAGCAGTTTCCGATTGGGCACTGAAGCTTTCTTT. Its protein is CASSFRLGTEAFF.

J is TRBJ2-3 and V is TRBV20-1, with D unclear. The CDR3 has 12 residues. The germline CDR1 and CDR2 sequences are DFQATT and SNEGSKA (reference sequence). V shed 4 bases and J shed 0 bases, with 5 bases lying between them. CDR3 sequence: CSAIGSTDTQYF. DNA of the CDR3: TGCAGTGCTATAGGTAGCACAGATACGCAGTATTTT.

The genes are TRBV20-1 and TRBJ2-1; 9 bases are shared with TRBD2. This CDR3 has 15 residues. V lost 5 bases, J lost 8 bases, and 13 bases stayed unmatched. The V gene's germline CDR1 is DFQATT and CDR2 SNEGSKA (reference sequence). CDR3 nucleotide sequence: TGCAGTGCTGGCTCAAGGGCGGGGGGGTCGTATGAGCAGTTCTTC. Protein: CSAGSRAGGSYEQFF.

This chain connects TRBV2 to TRBJ2-5, with D unresolved. The CDR3 length is 12 residues. Germline V gives CDR1 SNHLY, CDR2 FYNNEI. Trimming shortened V by 7 bases and J by 5 bases, and 11 bases separated the two germline ends. The CDR3 reads CASTTYTETQYF. CDR3 DNA sequence: TGTGCCAGCACTACTTACACGGAGACCCAGTACTTC.

The V call is TRBV6-5, the J call TRBJ2-5, with TRBD2 identical over 7 bases. CDR1 and CDR2 from the germline V gene are MNHEY and SVGAGI. This CDR3 spans 13 amino acids. Germline trimming cut 6 bases from V and 3 bases from J; bases unmatched to any gene: 4. DNA for the CDR3: TGTGCCAGCAGCGCACGGGGGGAAGAGACCCAGTACTTC. The encoded protein is CASSARGEETQYF.

The rearrangement uses TRBV4-1 and TRBJ2-1; 8 nucleotides match TRBD1. This CDR3 has 15 amino acids. Germline trimming cut 1 base from V and 13 bases from J; bases unmatched to any gene: 12. Germline V CDR1 and CDR2: MGHRA, YSYEKL. The CDR3 spells CASSQVRDRGETQFF. CDR3 DNA sequence: TGCGCCAGCAGCCAAGTTCGCGACAGGGGAGAGACCCAGTTCTTC.

About this clonotype: An end of the junction differs from the germline gene, which may be a read error. This chain connects TRBV20-1 to TRBJ2-3; D unclear. The length of the CDR3 is 12 residues. The V gene's germline CDR1 is DFQATT and CDR2 SNEGSKA (reference sequence). The CDR3 DNA reads TGCAGTGCTAGAGATCGGGTGGATACGCGGTATTTT. It is translated as CSARDRVDTRYF.

The CDR3 loop reads CASSPENEGRGQPQHF. The CDR3 DNA reads as TGTGCCAGCAGTCCCGAAAATGAAGGACGCGGTCAGCCCCAGCATTTT. This rearrangement joins TRBV28 to TRBJ1-5; D remains unclear. V was trimmed by 5 bases and J by 6 bases, leaving 20 bases between them. The CDR3 has 16 amino acids. The germline gives CDR1 MDHEN, CDR2 SYDVKM.

The table lists this clonotype with a few counts. V is TRBV9 and J is TRBJ2-3, with D possibly TRBD2 on 6 matching bases. This CDR3 comprises 15 residues. V was clipped by 3 bases and J by 1 base, with 12 bases between them. Germline CDR1 reads SGDLS; CDR2 reads YYNGEE. CDR3 in amino acids: CASSGLGGGTDTQYF. DNA of the CDR3: TGTGCCAGCAGCGGCCTAGGCGGGGGCACAGATACGCAGTATTTT.

This chain joins TRBV2 and TRBJ2-7; perhaps TRBD1 as D (5 bases). CDR1 is SNHLY, CDR2 FYNNEI, per germline. The CDR3 sequence is 14 residues long. Trimming shortened V by 7 bases and J by 5 bases, and 18 bases separated the two germline ends. In DNA form, the CDR3 reads TGTGCCAGCACCGTACAGGCAGTCGGCCACGAGCAGTACTTC. Its translation is CASTVQAVGHEQYF.

A note on this clonotype: At one end the junction does not follow the germline gene, possibly because of a read error. The CDR3 protein is CASSLWLGQGAAKGYSEQFF. CDR3 sequence (DNA): TGTGCCAGCAGCTTATGGCTAGGACAAGGAGCGGCGAAGGGCTACAGTGAGCAGTTCTTC. The V call is TRBV7-2, the J call TRBJ2-1; D possibly uses TRBD1 or TRBD2 (5 bases each). This CDR3 region has 20 residues. Germline assignment: CDR1 SGHTA and CDR2 FQGNSA.

A few counts support this clonotype. The rearrangement links TRBV9 to TRBJ2-1; D is ambiguous. This CDR3 comprises 12 residues. The germline gives CDR1 SGDLS, CDR2 YYNGEE. V was clipped by 3 bases and J by 15 bases, with 16 bases between them. The CDR3 region has the DNA TGTGCCAGCAGCGGAGATCCCAGCCCCACGTTCTTC. It translates to CASSGDPSPTFF.

The chain recombines TRBV5-1 with TRBJ1-1; D may be TRBD1 (5 bases). The germline V gene encodes CDR1 SGHRS and CDR2 YFSETQ. Trimming cost V 0 bases and J 2 bases, with 23 bases left between them. This CDR3 region has 19 residues. CDR3 sequence reads: CASSLADLPKRGSNTEAFF. The CDR3 region has the DNA TGCGCCAGCAGCTTGGCCGACCTTCCGAAAAGGGGTTCTAACACTGAAGCTTTCTTT.

This clonotype was seen many times. At one boundary the junction diverges from the germline segment, which might be a read error. The gene calls are TRBV5-1 and TRBJ2-3; unclear D gene. This CDR3 has 12 residues. Germline lookup yields CDR1 SGHRS and CDR2 YFSETQ. The chain's CDR3 is CASSFSTDTQYF. The CDR3 DNA sequence: TGTGCCAGCAGCTTTAGCACAGATACGCAGTATTTT.

This rearrangement joins TRBV30 to TRBJ1-2; D not certain. Germline loops: CDR1 GTSNPN, CDR2 SVGIG (reference sequence). The CDR3 totals 14 residues. V lost 4 bases, J lost 0 bases, and 12 bases lay in between. CDR3 in amino acids: CAWKLGPSNYGYTF. The DNA for the CDR3 is TGTGCCTGGAAGCTCGGACCTTCTAACTATGGCTACACCTTC.

V usage is TRBV9 and J usage is TRBJ2-3, with D unclear. CDR1 is SGDLS, CDR2 YYNGEE, per germline. The CDR3 totals 13 residues. Deletions cut 2 bases from V and 3 bases from J, with 7 bases between. CDR3 loop: CASSVLSTDTQYF. The CDR3 DNA reads TGTGCCAGCAGCGTTTTGAGTACAGATACGCAGTATTTT. Filled out from reference TRBV9 and TRBJ2-3, the complete variable domain reads DSGVTQTPKHLITATGQRVTLRCSPRSGDLSVYWYQQSLDQGLQFLIQYYNGEERAKGNILERFSAQQFPDLHSELNLSSLELGDSALYFCASSVLSTDTQYFGPGTRLTVL.

In its sample, this clonotype was seen a few times. V is TRBV5-1 and J is TRBJ2-5; TRBD1 aligns across 9 bases. The CDR3 spans 17 residues. Germline CDR1 is SGHRS and CDR2 is YFSETQ. V lost 1 base to trimming and J lost 3 bases; unmatched junction nucleotides: 10. This CDR3 is CASSLYGDRGAEETQYF. For the CDR3, the DNA is TGCGCCAGCAGCTTGTACGGTGACAGGGGGGCAGAAGAGACCCAGTACTTC.

A word on this clonotype: Sequence at one end of the junction differs from germline and may be a read error. This sequence joins TRBV5-1 and TRBJ2-3; tentatively, D is TRBD1 or TRBD2 (5 bases each). CDR1 and CDR2 from the germline V gene are SGHRS and YFSETQ. The CDR3 has 15 amino acids. The CDR3 is CAGSLGVSGADTQYF. The CDR3 bases are TGCGCCGGCAGCTTGGGGGTCTCGGGCGCAGATACGCAGTATTTT.

Of note for this clonotype: This may come from a read error, since a much larger clone is one base off. This chain links TRBV20-1 with TRBJ1-4; D is ambiguous. The CDR3 has 15 residues. V shed 6 bases and J shed 4 bases, with 18 bases lying between them. Germline CDR1 DFQATT, CDR2 SNEGSKA (reference sequence). The CDR3: CSAPLSGNLNEKLFF. CDR3 in DNA: TGCAGTGCGCCACTTTCAGGCAACCTTAATGAAAAACTGTTTTTT.

This clonotype was seen a handful of times. The genes are TRBV15 and TRBJ1-2; D uncertain. Germline CDR1 and CDR2: LNHNV and YYDKDF (reference sequence). The CDR3 is 13 residues long. V was pared by 0 bases and J by 4 bases, with 6 bases between. The CDR3 bases are TGTGCCACCAGCAGAGATGGGCGCTATGGCTACACCTTC. Encoded protein: CATSRDGRYGYTF. Filled out from reference TRBV15 and TRBJ1-2, the complete variable domain reads DAMVIQNPRYQVTQFGKPVTLSCSQTLNHNVMYWYQQKSSQAPKLLFHYYDKDFNNEADTPDNFQSRRPNTSFCFLDIRSPGLGDTAMYLCATSRDGRYGYTFGSGTRLTVV.

The chain has TRBV6-6 and TRBJ2-7; 9 bases align to TRBD2. Germline values: CDR1 MNHNY, CDR2 SVGAGI (reference sequence). V was clipped by 7 bases and J by 0 bases; unmatched bases: 4. There are 14 residues in the CDR3. The DNA for the CDR3 is TGTGCCAGCACGGCACTAGCGGGCTCCTACGAGCAGTACTTC. Its translation: CASTALAGSYEQYF.

The chain employs TRBV20-1 and TRBJ2-7; 8 nucleotides agree with TRBD2. The J call may be mistaken, given a closer DNA end match to TRBJ2-5. Germline CDR1 is DFQATT and CDR2 is SNEGSKA (reference sequence). This CDR3 region has 14 residues. CDR3 nucleotides: TGCAGTGCCGCGAGGACTAGCTTGGGAGAGACCCAGTACTTC. It yields the protein CSAARTSLGETQYF.